This T cell receptor (beta chain) was observed in a study of T cells after yellow fever vaccination (dated by TCRdb to about 2019). For the study in its entirety: Libraries from fractions with low cell numbers were prepared with the SMART-Seq v4 Ultra Low Input RNA kit. Blood was drawn at multiple timepoints before and after primary and secondary immunization, with bulk PBMC replicates and cell subsets isolated. To follow T-cell clones before and after primary and booster YFV17D yellow fever vaccination, bulk TCR alpha and beta repertoires were sequenced over time. Two healthy male donors, one aged 18 to 30 and one aged 30 to 40 years, were included in the cohort.

The CDR3 sequence holds 15 residues, the cysteine and phenylalanine included. Only the CDR3 DNA is retained, 45 bases long and in frame from the first base. As encoded in the germline V gene (reference sequence), CDR1 is DFQATT while CDR2 is SNEGSKA. The junction carries 15 bases between V and J, which are trimmed by 6 bases and 0 bases respectively. There are a few counts of this clonotype. Its antigen specificity is not known. There are no base qualities to consult, and no much larger clone falls within one base. This specimen's treatment or condition label, per the study, means: live attenuated yellow fever vaccine strain. At every blood-draw timepoint, two biological replicates of bulk PBMCs were collected. PBMCs were isolated from peripheral blood using a standard Ficoll-Paque protocol. TriZol was used to extract RNA from bulk PBMCs, CD4 and CD8 fractions, and dextramer-positive and dextramer-negative fractions.

Synthesis of TCR cDNA relied on 5'RACE template switching, a step that introduced a universal primer site along with unique molecular identifiers. Priming of cDNA synthesis was performed from both the TCR alpha and TCR beta constant segments. Libraries were amplified in two PCR steps, with sample barcodes and sequencing adapters added in the second step. Sequencing of the libraries was done on either Illumina HiSeq 2500 (2x100 bp) or NovaSeq (2x150 bp). As for the authors' bioinformatics: Demultiplexing of reads and collapsing into UMI consensus sequences were performed with MIGEC, and V(D)J alignment was carried out with MiXCR. Vaccine-responding clonotypes were identified with edgeR using replicate PBMC samples, with FDR below 0.01 and a log2 fold change above 5 up to day 15 being required. Each bulk clonotype was labeled CD4 or CD8 based on which sequenced repertoire, CD4 or CD8, contained the clonotype at higher abundance. The raw public data were reprocessed by TCRdb itself: fastp quality trimming at Q25, MiXCR clonotype calling, in-frame beta chains only. Rows with one shared CDR3 protein collapse into an entry with the most common genes and DNA. V and J calls and clone size were set by TCRdb, not the authors. The sample table contains approximately 550,000 distinct CDR3 sequences; only one count was recorded for about 13% of them. The ten top clones hold roughly an eighth of the sample.

The study at large found these results: Compared with the primary T-cell response, the secondary T-cell response was faster but weaker, reaching its peak on day 5 rather than on day 15. Most clones expanded after primary vaccination were re-detected after the booster (almost 98% of CD4 and around 88% of CD8), suggesting broad memory maintenance. FACS-sorted repertoires could contain abundant contaminating clonotypes from the bulk population, so computational filtering was required. A small share of clonotypes was detected in both CD4 and CD8 compartments, with the overlap likely arising from convergent recombination. Because the study included only two donors, the extent to which the findings can be generalized is limited.

The TCR comes from a man aged 25-40 years who received the YFV17D yellow fever vaccine. Material: PBMCs, obtained on the day of the yellow fever booster vaccination. The sequence is built from TRBV20-1 and TRBJ2-1, with TRBD2 tentatively as D gene (5 bases match). The nucleotide sequence is TGCAGTGCCCCGGGGAGCGCGAGCTCCTACAATGAGCAGTTCTTC. It is translated as CSAPGSASSYNEQFF.